Shown below are 21 T cell receptor beta chains from a single sample sequenced in a study of cytomegalovirus exposure and HLA in healthy donors. The primer mix had 60 Vbeta and 13 Jbeta primers. Sequencing used immunoSEQ multiplex PCR; TCRdb keeps in-frame clones, though not all of them. The table records 95,000 to 150,000 clones, less than 85% of them present only once. The sample comprised PBMCs. These receptors were collected from a female donor in good health and CMV-seronegative.

This clone came up a few times. V and J are TRBV6-1 and TRBJ2-1, with TRBD2 matching 9 bases. Germline CDR1 reads MNHNS; CDR2 reads SASEGT. CDR3 length: 16 residues. The V and J ends lost 3 bases and 4 bases, in that order; junction bases with no gene match: 7. The CDR3 bases are TGTGCCAGCAGTGAGGATTTAGCGGGGGAGTACAATGAGCAGTTCTTC. Its protein is CASSEDLAGEYNEQFF.

The chain couples TRBV5-6 to TRBJ2-7; 7 bases line up with TRBD1. Trimming cost V 4 bases and J 11 bases; bases outside gene matches: 9. The CDR3 covers 12 residues. Germline lookup yields CDR1 SGHDT and CDR2 YYEEEE. CDR3 loop: CASSGTANREYF. As DNA, the CDR3 is TGTGCCAGCAGCGGGACAGCCAACAGGGAGTACTTC.

The rearrangement links TRBV6-5 to TRBJ2-7; D unclear. The CDR3 runs to 15 residues. Germline V gene data show CDR1 as MNHEY and CDR2 as SVGAGI. Trimming left V 4 bases short and J 4 bases short, with 17 bases between. In DNA form, the CDR3 reads TGTGCCAGCAGTTCGACCGGGTCCTTCGGTTACGAGCAGTACTTC. Its translation: CASSSTGSFGYEQYF.

The J gene is TRBJ2-3, the V gene TRBV7-3; D gene unclear. Germline V lookup: CDR1 SGHTA, CDR2 FQGTGA. V lost 5 bases and J 5 bases, leaving 11 bases between the germline ends. This CDR3 is 13 amino acids long. For the CDR3, the DNA is TGTGCCAGCAGCCAGTCGATCCAAGATACGCAGTATTTT. This sequence encodes CASSQSIQDTQYF.

The chain uses TRBV4-1 and TRBJ1-5, with D possibly matching TRBD1 (5 bases). Trimming removed 1 base at V and 6 bases at J, with 7 bases between. The V gene's germline CDR1 is MGHRA and CDR2 YSYEKL. The CDR3 runs 13 residues. CDR3 sequence reads: CASSQGGGQPQHF. The CDR3 DNA reads as TGCGCCAGCAGCCAAGGGGGGGGTCAGCCCCAGCATTTT.

This clone was detected only a few times. Other DNA sequences in this sample translate to the same CDR3. The chain joins TRBV2 to TRBJ2-4; the match to TRBD2 covers 7 bases. Germline-derived CDR1 and CDR2 are SNHLY and FYNNEI. The CDR3 has 15 residues. V shed 6 bases and J 0 bases; nucleotides not matched to a gene: 5. CDR3 DNA sequence: TGTGCCAGCAGCGCTAGCGGACTAGCCAAAAACATTCAGTACTTC. Translated, it gives CASSASGLAKNIQYF.

The genes are TRBV25-1 and TRBJ2-6; TRBD2 is a possible D gene (5 bases). Germline V gene data show CDR1 as MGHDK and CDR2 as SYGVNS. Trimming cost V 4 bases and J 2 bases, with 9 bases left between them. The CDR3 loop spans 15 amino acids. CDR3 residues: CASSASRAGANVLTF. The CDR3 DNA follows: TGTGCCAGCAGTGCTTCGAGGGCTGGGGCCAACGTCCTGACTTTC.

DNA for the CDR3: TGTGCCAGCAGCGCCCTCACTAGCTCCGAGCAGTACTTC. Protein sequence: CASSALTSSEQYF. This chain connects TRBV7-6 to TRBJ2-7; tentatively, D is TRBD2 (6 bases). V was trimmed by 5 bases and J by 6 bases, leaving 14 bases between them. This CDR3 is 13 amino acids long. Germline V gene sequence: CDR1 SGHVS, CDR2 FNYEAQ.

Points on this clone: The same CDR3 is also encoded by other DNA sequences in this sample. This rearrangement joins TRBV6-4 to TRBJ2-2; 12 bases match TRBD2. CDR1 is MRHNA, CDR2 SNTAGT, per germline. The V gene end was trimmed by 4 bases and the J gene end by 4 bases; junction bases not matched to a gene: 1. The CDR3 runs to 15 residues. DNA for the CDR3: TGTGCCAGCAGTGCTAGCGGGGGGGCCACCGGGGAGCTGTTTTTT. As protein: CASSASGGATGELFF.

V usage is TRBV13 and J usage is TRBJ1-3; D is ambiguous. This CDR3 is built from 12 residues. V lost 8 bases and J 5 bases, leaving 10 bases between the germline ends. Germline-derived CDR1 and CDR2 are PRHDT and FYEKMQ (reference sequence). The CDR3 bases are TGTGCCAGCGGAGAGGGCCGAAACACCATATATTTT. Its translation is CASGEGRNTIYF.

For the CDR3, the DNA is TGTGCCAGCAGCCAAGACGAGAATCAGCCCCAGCATTTT. The encoded protein is CASSQDENQPQHF. The chain is built from TRBV4-2 and TRBJ1-5; unclear D gene. Deletions cut 0 bases from V and 4 bases from J, with 4 bases between. This CDR3 contains 13 residues. Germline V lookup: CDR1 LGHNA, CDR2 YNFKEQ.

About this clone: One end of the junction does not line up with germline, which may come from a read error. The genes are TRBV6-1 and TRBJ2-7; 10 bases align to TRBD1. Per the germline V gene, CDR1 is MNHNS and CDR2 is SASEGT. CDR3 length equals 13 residues. The CDR3 region is CASSERDRGLSNF. The CDR3 DNA follows: TGTGCCAGCAGTGAACGGGACAGGGGCCTTTCCAACTTC.

The rearrangement links TRBV5-1 to TRBJ1-6; D may be TRBD1 (5 bases). The CDR3 is made up of 16 amino acids. Looked up from germline, CDR1 is SGHRS and CDR2 is YFSETQ. Between the trimmed V and J ends, which lost 4 bases and 1 base, there was a span of 12 bases. The CDR3 DNA is TGCGCCAGCAGCCCGTCGGGGGGATCCTATAATTCACCCCTCCACTTT. Its translation is CASSPSGGSYNSPLHF. Full variable domain (missing parts from reference TRBV5-1 and TRBJ1-6): KAGVTQTPRYLIKTRGQQVTLSCSPISGHRSVSWYQQTPGQGLQFLFEYFSETQRNKGNFPGRFSGRQFSNSRSEMNVSTLELGDSALYLCASSPSGGSYNSPLHFGNGTRLTVT.

This clone appeared a few times. The V gene is TRBV5-1, the J gene TRBJ2-5; TRBD2 might be the D (6 bases). The V gene lost 0 bases and the J gene lost 5 bases, with 20 bases spanning the gap. The CDR3 is 17 residues long. Germline V CDR1 and CDR2: SGHRS, YFSETQ. As DNA, the CDR3 is TGCGCCAGCAGCTTGGAATCTCTTCGGGTGAGCGGGGAGACCCAGTACTTC. Translation gives CASSLESLRVSGETQYF. The whole variable domain, remainder taken from reference TRBV5-1 and TRBJ2-5, is KAGVTQTPRYLIKTRGQQVTLSCSPISGHRSVSWYQQTPGQGLQFLFEYFSETQRNKGNFPGRFSGRQFSNSRSEMNVSTLELGDSALYLCASSLESLRVSGETQYFGPGTRLLVL.

This chain links TRBV30 with TRBJ1-1, with 8 bases identical to TRBD1. V was pared by 4 bases and J by 8 bases, with 3 bases of the junction left unmatched. Germline lookup yields CDR1 GTSNPN and CDR2 SVGIG (reference sequence). CDR3 length: 11 residues. Here the CDR3 reads CAWTWTGEAFF. CDR3 DNA: TGTGCCTGGACTTGGACAGGGGAAGCTTTCTTT.

This clone has only a few counts. The chain employs TRBV2 and TRBJ2-7; D is perhaps TRBD1 (6 bases). This CDR3 contains 14 residues. CDR1 is SNHLY, CDR2 FYNNEI, per germline. The ends were cut back, 5 bases at V and 0 bases at J, with 11 bases in the middle. CDR3 DNA sequence: TGTGCCAGCAGTCTCCGGGACAACTCCTACGAGCAGTACTTC. The encoded protein is CASSLRDNSYEQYF.

V is TRBV5-1 and J is TRBJ2-5; 10 bases line up with TRBD1. V shed 3 bases, J shed 5 bases, and the junction held 7 bases outside the gene matches. CDR1 is SGHRS, CDR2 YFSETQ, per germline. The CDR3 is 15 residues long. CDR3 in DNA: TGCGCCAGCAGCTGGATGACAGGGGGCCATGAGACCCAGTACTTC. The encoded protein is CASSWMTGGHETQYF.

This rearrangement joins TRBV28 to TRBJ1-5; 8 bases align to TRBD1. The CDR3 is made up of 14 amino acids. V lost 6 bases and J lost 5; bases outside the gene matches: 6. Germline V CDR1 and CDR2: MDHEN, SYDVKM. The CDR3 loop reads CASRLRTGYQPQHF. Here the CDR3 DNA reads TGTGCCAGCAGACTCAGGACAGGGTATCAGCCCCAGCATTTT.

This chain connects TRBV28 to TRBJ1-4; D is possibly TRBD1 (5 bases). From germline, CDR1 is MDHEN and CDR2 SYDVKM. This CDR3 comprises 14 residues. V was trimmed by 3 bases and J by 5 bases, leaving 10 bases between them. CDR3 bases: TGTGCCAGCAGTTTCGTGACAGTAAATGAAAAACTGTTTTTT. Its translation: CASSFVTVNEKLFF.

This chain links TRBV4-1 with TRBJ1-1; TRBD1 might be the D (6 bases). From germline, CDR1 is MGHRA and CDR2 YSYEKL. The CDR3 is 16 amino acids. V dropped 0 bases and J dropped 7 bases, with 18 bases sitting between them. The CDR3 reads CASSQERQASVLEAFF. The CDR3 DNA is TGCGCCAGCAGCCAAGAGAGACAGGCCAGCGTGCTTGAAGCTTTCTTT.

The chain joins TRBV25-1 to TRBJ1-2; maybe TRBD1 (6 bases). The CDR3 spans 15 residues. Germline CDR1 and CDR2: MGHDK and SYGVNS. The V end was cut by 6 bases, the J end by 3 bases, with 17 bases between. CDR3 region: CASSPGRGGDYGYTF. The CDR3 nucleotides are TGTGCCAGCAGCCCAGGAAGGGGGGGCGACTATGGCTACACCTTC.